A selection of T cell receptor beta chains follows, all from one sample in a study of blood T cell repertoires in COVID-19. This table comes from immunoSEQ multiplex PCR, and its TCRdb copy is limited to in-frame clones, with some not included. The table lists approximately 240,000 clones, approximately 91% of them singletons. Sample: peripheral blood. The receptors were sampled from a woman in her 40s who had recovered from COVID-19. Both conserved end residues are part of each CDR3. The size entry is marked missing in some rows and otherwise reads once, few, many or a size class.

J gene: TRBJ1-2; clone size: NA; V gene: TRBV14; CDR3 protein: CASSQLGTYYGYTF
J gene: TRBJ2-1; clone size: once; V gene: TRBV12-5; CDR3 protein: CASGPGQGVVDEQFF
J gene: TRBJ1-2; clone size: NA; V gene: TRBV30; CDR3 protein: CAWTPQGARGYTF
J gene: TRBJ2-7; clone size: NA; V gene: TRBV3-1/TRBV3-2; CDR3 protein: CASSQVGTSGASYEQYF
J gene: TRBJ2-5; clone size: NA; V gene: TRBV28; CDR3 protein: CASRQQETQYF
J gene: TRBJ1-3; clone size: once; V gene: TRBV19; CDR3 protein: CASRSAGGNTIYF
J gene: TRBJ1-2; clone size: NA; V gene: TRBV27; CDR3 protein: CASSPIAQVPYGYTF
J gene: TRBJ2-4; clone size: NA; V gene: TRBV19; CDR3 protein: CASNAGPGNIQYF
J gene: TRBJ1-2; clone size: NA; V gene: TRBV6-2/TRBV6-3; CDR3 protein: CASSLTFTRDRGGYTF
J gene: TRBJ1-1; clone size: NA; V gene: TRBV29-1; CDR3 protein: CSVDGPRLEDTEAFF
J gene: TRBJ2-7; clone size: NA; V gene: TRBV7-9; CDR3 protein: CASSRGTSGSYEQYF